Shown below are 20 T cell receptor beta chains from a single sample sequenced in a study of cytomegalovirus exposure and HLA in healthy donors. The method was immunoSEQ multiplex PCR; TCRdb's version includes in-frame clones alone and lacks a portion of them. In the table there are fewer than 70,000 clones, 95% of which are singletons. The sample was PBMCs. The origin of the receptors is a young woman in good health and CMV-seropositive.

V gene TRBV28 combines with J gene TRBJ2-1; TRBD1 matches at 7 bases. Germline CDR1 reads MDHEN; CDR2 reads SYDVKM. The V and J ends lost 3 bases and 4 bases, in that order; junction bases with no gene match: 9. The CDR3 extends over 16 amino acids. CDR3 sequence: CASSFASGGSYNEQFF. CDR3 coding DNA: TGTGCCAGCAGTTTTGCCTCAGGGGGATCTTACAATGAGCAGTTCTTC. The complete variable domain, with remaining parts taken from reference TRBV28 and TRBJ2-1, reads DVKVTQSSRYLVKRTGEKVFLECVQDMDHENMFWYRQDPGLGLRLIYFSYDVKMKEKGDIPEGYSVSREKKERFSLILESASTNQTSMYLCASSFASGGSYNEQFFGPGTRLTVL.

The sample holds one count of this clone. The chain uses TRBV7-3 and TRBJ2-1; D gene ambiguous. Trimming took off 4 bases at V and 0 bases at J, with 10 bases between the two ends. Germline lookup yields CDR1 SGHTA and CDR2 FQGTGA. The CDR3 consists of 15 residues. The CDR3 sequence: CASSSFSSSYNEQFF. The CDR3 DNA is TGTGCCAGCAGCTCATTTAGCTCCTCCTACAATGAGCAGTTCTTC.

This clone appeared a single time. As DNA, the CDR3 is TGTGCCAGCAGTTTACGGGAGATGCAGTTCTTC. This codes for CASSLREMQFF. The chain employs TRBV27 and TRBJ2-1; D might be TRBD2 (6 bases). Germline V gene lookup returns CDR1 MNHEY and CDR2 SMNVEV (reference sequence). The CDR3 contains 11 residues. With 2 bases removed from V and 12 bases from J, the gap between germline ends came to 8 bases.

The rearrangement links TRBV7-9 to TRBJ2-5; D possibly corresponds to TRBD1 (6 bases). CDR1 and CDR2 from the germline V gene are SEHNR and FQNEAQ (reference sequence). The CDR3 sequence is 14 residues long. V dropped 5 bases and J dropped 3 bases, with 13 bases sitting between them. CDR3 nucleotide sequence: TGTGCCAGCAGCCCGGTTAGGGGGAAAGAGACCCAGTACTTC. It translates to CASSPVRGKETQYF.

This clone is medium-sized. The genes are TRBV27 and TRBJ2-7; 11 bases agree with TRBD2. CDR1 and CDR2 (germline): MNHEY, SMNVEV (reference sequence). V shed 2 bases and J 5 bases; nucleotides not matched to a gene: 8. This CDR3 region has 16 residues. CDR3 bases: TGTGCCAGCAGTTTAAGACTAGCGGGATCGACCCACGAGCAGTACTTC. It is translated as CASSLRLAGSTHEQYF.

This clone was seen just once. The rearrangement joins TRBV16 to TRBJ1-5, with 7 nucleotides matching TRBD1. The germline gives CDR1 KGHSY, CDR2 FQNENV. The CDR3 consists of 15 residues. V dropped 2 bases and J dropped 2; count of bases not matched to a gene: 3. CDR3 sequence reads: CASSQAGTGNQPQHF. Here the CDR3 DNA reads TGTGCCAGCAGCCAAGCCGGGACAGGCAATCAGCCCCAGCATTTT.

CDR3 nucleotide sequence: TGTGCCAGCAGATTGACAGGGGCCCTTAACACTGAAGCTTTCTTT. Residues: CASRLTGALNTEAFF. The chain carries TRBV27 and TRBJ1-1; 8 positions agree with TRBD1. CDR1 is MNHEY, CDR2 SMNVEV, per germline (reference sequence). Trimming cost V 6 bases and J 2 bases; bases outside gene matches: 8. The CDR3 is 15 residues long.

V usage is TRBV6-6 and J usage is TRBJ2-1; TRBD1 is a possible D gene (6 bases). With 5 bases removed from V and 3 bases from J, the gap between germline ends came to 14 bases. Per the germline V gene, CDR1 is MNHNY and CDR2 is SVGAGI (reference sequence). The CDR3 loop spans 15 amino acids. The CDR3 region has the DNA TGTGCCAGCAGTCCCGGGACATCCAACTACAATGAGCAGTTCTTC. Protein sequence: CASSPGTSNYNEQFF.

The chain carries TRBV6-6 and TRBJ1-5; 9 positions agree with TRBD1. J gave up 7 bases and V 6 bases, and 7 bases lay outside the gene matches. CDR3 size: 14 residues. Germline V gene sequence: CDR1 MNHNY, CDR2 SVGAGI (reference sequence). CDR3 sequence: CASSSQGAGQPQHF. The CDR3 region has the DNA TGTGCCAGCAGCTCACAGGGGGCAGGGCAGCCCCAGCATTTT.

This chain links TRBV5-1 with TRBJ1-5; no reliable D call. The length of the CDR3 is 15 residues. CDR1 SGHRS and CDR2 YFSETQ come from the germline V gene. The ends were cut back, 4 bases at V and 6 bases at J, with 17 bases in the middle. As DNA, the CDR3 is TGCGCCAGCAGCCCCGCCGTAGGTCCAGGTCAGCCCCAGCATTTT. As protein: CASSPAVGPGQPQHF.

The rearrangement links TRBV5-1 to TRBJ2-3; possible D gene TRBD2, 5 bases. Deletions cut 0 bases from V and 3 bases from J, with 11 bases between. The length of the CDR3 is 15 residues. Per the germline V gene, CDR1 is SGHRS and CDR2 is YFSETQ. For the CDR3, the DNA is TGCGCCAGCAGCTTGGACGTGGGAGAAACAGATACGCAGTATTTT. This gives the protein CASSLDVGETDTQYF.

The CDR3: CASSLLGFGNTIYF. In DNA form, the CDR3 reads TGTGCCAGCAGCTTGCTGGGCTTCGGAAACACCATATATTTT. V gene TRBV5-6 combines with J gene TRBJ1-3; unclear D gene. The germline V gene encodes CDR1 SGHDT and CDR2 YYEEEE. The CDR3 runs 14 residues. Trimming shortened V by 1 base and J by 4 bases, and 9 bases separated the two germline ends.

The J gene is TRBJ1-1, the V gene TRBV28; possibly TRBD1 for D (5 bases). V gave up 3 bases and J gave up 0 bases, with 20 bases separating them. Per the germline V gene, CDR1 is MDHEN and CDR2 is SYDVKM. This CDR3 comprises 18 residues. The DNA of the CDR3 is TGTGCCAGCAGTTTGAATGTGCTGGCAGGGCTTATGAACACTGAAGCTTTCTTT. Amino acids: CASSLNVLAGLMNTEAFF.

The V call is TRBV5-1, the J call TRBJ1-1, with a possible D match to TRBD1 (5 bases). V was clipped by 0 bases and J by 4 bases, with 13 bases between them. This CDR3 region has 15 residues. Looked up from germline, CDR1 is SGHRS and CDR2 is YFSETQ. CDR3 in amino acids: CASSLGSTVTTEAFF. CDR3 bases: TGCGCCAGCAGCTTGGGATCGACAGTGACCACTGAAGCTTTCTTT.

The chain uses TRBV5-1 and TRBJ1-2; D call uncertain. This CDR3 is built from 13 residues. Germline-derived CDR1 and CDR2 are SGHRS and YFSETQ. Between the trimmed V and J ends, which lost 0 bases and 8 bases, there was a span of 11 bases. The CDR3 reads CASSLGGYRGYTF. The CDR3 coding sequence is TGCGCCAGCAGCTTGGGAGGTTATAGGGGCTACACCTTC.

The chain combines TRBV4-2 with TRBJ2-7; 12 nucleotides align to TRBD1. The CDR3 covers 16 residues. V dropped 1 base and J dropped 5; count of bases not matched to a gene: 6. Germline-derived CDR1 and CDR2 are LGHNA and YNFKEQ. The CDR3 spells CASSQVGGQGADEQYF. Written as DNA, the CDR3 is TGTGCCAGCAGCCAAGTCGGGGGACAGGGGGCAGACGAGCAGTACTTC.

The chain is built from TRBV2 and TRBJ1-3, with 7 bases fitting TRBD1. J gave up 4 bases and V 4 bases, and 7 bases lay outside the gene matches. This CDR3 region has 15 residues. CDR1 and CDR2 from the germline V gene are SNHLY and FYNNEI. The CDR3 DNA follows: TGTGCCAGCAGTGGCCTGACAGGGAACGGAAACACCATATATTTT. Protein: CASSGLTGNGNTIYF.

V usage is TRBV4-3 and J usage is TRBJ2-7, with D perhaps matching TRBD1 (5 bases). CDR3 length equals 14 residues. Germline assignment: CDR1 LGHNA and CDR2 YSLEER. V lost 1 base, J lost 2 bases, and 9 bases lay in between. CDR3 in amino acids: CASSQVSGTYEQYF. CDR3 nucleotides: TGCGCCAGCAGCCAAGTGTCAGGGACCTACGAGCAGTACTTC.

The rearrangement links TRBV6-1 to TRBJ2-2; no clear D. This CDR3 is built from 14 residues. Trimming stripped 4 bases from V and 1 base from J, with 7 bases between. Germline V gene sequence: CDR1 MNHNS, CDR2 SASEGT. The chain's CDR3 is CASSVRVNTGELFF. CDR3 in DNA: TGTGCCAGCAGTGTCCGGGTGAACACCGGGGAGCTGTTTTTT.

V and J are TRBV7-9 and TRBJ2-7, with D unclear. Per the germline V gene, CDR1 is SEHNR and CDR2 is FQNEAQ (reference sequence). The CDR3 has 14 amino acids. V lost 1 base, J lost 0 bases, and 7 bases lay in between. CDR3 sequence: CASSLVWASYEQYF. CDR3 sequence (DNA): TGTGCCAGCAGCTTAGTCTGGGCCTCCTACGAGCAGTACTTC. Combining the CDR3 with reference TRBV7-9 and TRBJ2-7 gives the whole variable domain DTGVSQNPRHKITKRGQNVTFRCDPISEHNRLYWYRQTLGQGPEFLTYFQNEAQLEKSRLLSDRFSAERPKGSFSTLEIQRTEQGDSAMYLCASSLVWASYEQYFGPGTRLTVT.